This TCR beta chain was sequenced for a study of T cell responses to AZD1222 COVID-19 vaccine (TCRdb year 2021). For context, the study as a whole: AZD1222 recipients with second doses at about 4 weeks or about 12 weeks were pooled, because spike-specific TCR depth and breadth did not differ between schedules. TCR sequencing covered about 230 trial participants: 200 to 210 given two doses of AZD1222 and approximately 26 given two doses of MenACWY control vaccine. Enrollment into the trials was organized by age into subgroups of 18-55, 56-69 and 70-plus years, and those subgroups contained about 160, 30 and 59 TCR-sequenced participants, respectively.

The research as a whole found: Nearly half of unique spike-specific TCRs reportedly recognized epitopes outside regions mutated in the B.1.351 and B.1.1.7 variants. Participants were mostly white British and included more females than males, and it was suggested by the authors that clonal diversity may have been underestimated. The 56-69-year group was small, and its depth increase did not reach significance, likely because of low power. A significant rise in spike-specific TCR breadth and depth was observed after two AZD1222 doses relative to day 0 and relative to MenACWY recipients. The vaccine-associated CD4 TCRs covered the entire spike protein, and the dominant responses fell in regions 160-218 and 743-854. No day 14 peak-response samples were available, so repertoires were characterized only after the peak T cell response. Conclusions about previously exposed vaccinees were limited because only a handful of AZD1222 recipients were SARS-CoV-2 seropositive at baseline.

From a lookup of the germline V gene, CDR1 and CDR2 are SGHRS and YFSETQ. From the cysteine up to the phenylalanine, the CDR3 has a length of 15 residues. Solely the CDR3 DNA is kept, with 45 bases framed from the first base. Trimming removed 0 bases from V and 4 bases from J, leaving 14 bases between the germline ends. The time point tag for this specimen amounts to: baseline before first vaccination. Vaccinee samples came from UK trials COV001 and COV002, including a single-blind randomized controlled phase 2/3 trial of AZD1222 (ChAdOx1 nCoV-19) in healthy adults. Trial participant PBMC samples were collected at day 0 and day 28 after the second dose for TCRbeta chain sequencing. As for this clone: Its antigen remains unidentified. Base qualities are not recorded, but no much larger clone differs from it by a single base.

The CDR3 regions of human TCRbeta chains were analyzed by immunosequencing. As for how the authors treated the data: TCRs in the repertoires were compared against a reference library of SARS-CoV-2-specific TCRs that had been generated with the MIRA antigen-specificity platform. Breadth was defined as the fraction of unique TCRs that were SARS-CoV-2-associated. Depth was defined as the fraction of total T cells that were SARS-CoV-2-associated. Using the MIRA data, every spike-specific TCR was mapped to the spike region that the TCR reacted to and assigned to either a CD4 or a CD8 class. Log10-transformed breadth and depth values were compared by one-way ANOVA with Sidak's multiple comparisons tests. TCRdb re-hosts the immuneACCESS table, in-frame sequences only. Its copies lack some clones; in the studies checked, an unresolved V gene accounts for under half of them, and the cause for the rest is not known. V and J calls and clone size come straight from that table; D and trimming were deduced from the DNA. The sample table contains about 140,000 clones; only one count was recorded for approximately 94% of them. Over 7.5% of the sample belongs to the ten largest clones.

Sequencing was performed on peripheral blood, taken on day 0 of AZD1222 vaccination. This TCR came from an adult in good health. The chain joins TRBV5-1 to TRBJ2-7, and perhaps TRBD1 as D gene, on 6 matching bases. CDR3 protein: CASSLGNRVGYEQYF. In nucleotide form, the sequence is TGCGCCAGCAGCTTGGGCAACAGGGTGGGTTACGAGCAGTACTTC.